The T cell receptor beta chain described here comes from a study of CD8 T cells in ankylosing spondylitis. The CDR3 runs 13 residues. J lost 12 bases, V lost 6 bases, and 7 bases had no gene match. Libraries for TCR beta were made by quantitative 5'-RACE with molecular barcodes. TCRdb ran MiXCR on the 5' RACE reads and lists one entry per CDR3 protein. The table shows around 150,000 distinct CDR3 sequences, with 18% occurring only once. This chain uses TRBV12-3 or TRBV12-4 with TRBJ2-7; 14 positions match TRBD2. This receptor was taken from a male donor with ankylosing spondylitis or in good health (not recorded which). The specimen sequenced was blood, either unsorted or a sorted T cell fraction (not recorded which). The DNA of the CDR3 is TGTGCCAGCAGCACCGGGACTAGCGGGAGTCTGTACTTC. This gives the protein CASSTGTSGSLYF.